This T cell receptor (beta chain) comes out of a study of identifying expanded T cells in peripheral blood. Clones were sequenced by immunoSEQ multiplex PCR, and TCRdb holds only the in-frame ones, with some missing. The sample contains approximately 91,000 clones, 88% of which appear only once. CDR1 is ENHRY, CDR2 SYGVKD, per germline. V was pared by 3 bases and J by 1 base, with 4 bases between. CDR3 size: 13 residues. The chain is built from TRBV10-3 and TRBJ1-3; D call uncertain. This TCR came from a person aged 18 to 70 in good health. The sample was blood. The CDR3 sequence is CAISEESGNTIYF. The CDR3, as DNA: TGTGCCATCAGTGAAGAATCTGGAAACACCATATATTTT.